This passage covers 20 T cell receptor beta chains from one sample sequenced in a study of T cells expressing NK-cell markers. Reprocessing the 5' RACE reads, TCRdb reports a single entry for every CDR3 protein and omits DNA. The record lists 550,000 to 600,000 distinct CDR3 sequences, of which the ten most abundant hold approximately 3.6%. What was sequenced was blood T cells: a sorted CD56 or NKG2C T cell subset, CD4+ or CD8+ T cells, or bulk PBMC T cells (not recorded which). The receptor source for this set is a man aged 18 to 30 in good health.

The chain combines TRBV10-2 with TRBJ2-1; TCRdb's D gene call, TRBD2, goes unchecked for lack of DNA. The CDR3 loop spans 16 amino acids. Looked up from germline, CDR1 is WSHSY and CDR2 is SAAADI. Here the CDR3 reads CASSESILADYNEQFF.

The V and J genes are TRBV10-3 and TRBJ2-2. The CDR3 contains 13 residues. Germline V lookup: CDR1 ENHRY, CDR2 SYGVKD. CDR3 loop: CAISDQVTGELFF.

The gene calls are TRBV20-1 and TRBJ2-1; no DNA is available, so the TRBD2 call from TCRdb remains unchecked. The CDR3 totals 13 residues. Germline CDR1 DFQATT, CDR2 SNEGSKA (reference sequence). The CDR3 here is CSATPGSMDEQFF.

The V and J genes are TRBV20-1 and TRBJ2-2; the D call of TRBD2 rests on TCRdb alone, since no DNA is present to check it. Germline V gene sequence: CDR1 DFQATT, CDR2 SNEGSKA (reference sequence). The CDR3 loop spans 20 amino acids. This chain's CDR3 is CSASMPTGTSGSRGTGELFF.

V and J are TRBV7-9 and TRBJ2-7; TCRdb picks TRBD1, but there is no DNA to check that call. CDR1 SEHNR and CDR2 FQNEAQ come from the germline V gene (reference sequence). The CDR3 runs to 16 residues. The CDR3 protein is CASSSHRAHSSYEQYF.

This sequence joins TRBV15 and TRBJ2-7. The CDR3 contains 13 residues. Looked up from germline, CDR1 is LNHNV and CDR2 is YYDKDF (reference sequence). The CDR3 loop reads CATSNDGSYEQYF.

This rearrangement joins TRBV12-3 or TRBV12-4 to TRBJ2-3; the TCRdb call, TRBD2, lacks DNA for checking. The CDR3 has 16 residues. CDR3 region: CASTQGPSGGTDTQYF.

J is TRBJ2-7 and V is TRBV7-2; TCRdb's D call, TRBD2, is unchecked because there is no DNA. The CDR3 contains 16 residues. The V gene's germline CDR1 is SGHTA and CDR2 FQGNSA. CDR3 in amino acids: CASSLASGKSSYEQYF.

The V call is TRBV27, the J call TRBJ1-2; TCRdb indicates TRBD1, and absent DNA this call remains unverified. The CDR3 loop spans 12 amino acids. Looked up from germline, CDR1 is MNHEY and CDR2 is SMNVEV (reference sequence). CDR3 protein: CASGEGAYGYTF.

The rearrangement links TRBV6-1 to TRBJ1-5; TCRdb lists TRBD1, though no DNA is available to test this call. The CDR3 sequence is 13 residues long. From germline, CDR1 is MNHNS and CDR2 SASEGT. Here the CDR3 reads CASKQGPNQPQHF.

This chain uses TRBV6-5 with TRBJ1-2; there is no DNA to check the TCRdb D call of TRBD1. The CDR3 totals 14 residues. Germline V gene lookup returns CDR1 MNHEY and CDR2 SVGAGI. This chain's CDR3 is CASSSPGDYYGYTF.

The rearrangement links TRBV12-3 or TRBV12-4 to TRBJ2-4. CDR3 length equals 14 residues. The CDR3 sequence is CASLLPLAKNIQYF.

The rearrangement uses TRBV29-1 and TRBJ1-4. CDR1 and CDR2 from the germline V gene are SQVTM and ANQGSEA. The CDR3 extends over 15 amino acids. The CDR3: CSVEENRGVREKLFF.

The chain has TRBV3-1 and TRBJ2-3; checking the TCRdb D call of TRBD2 is not possible without DNA. This CDR3 is built from 15 residues. Germline CDR1 LGHDT, CDR2 YNNKEL (reference sequence). The CDR3 here is CASSQGTSGRDTQYF.

The genes are TRBV29-1 and TRBJ2-5; TCRdb returns TRBD2, unconfirmable since there is no DNA. CDR3 length equals 12 residues. Germline values: CDR1 SQVTM, CDR2 ANQGSEA. The chain's CDR3 is CSYDWEEETQYF.

CDR3 amino acids: CASSPVAGLDTQYF. The chain carries TRBV27 and TRBJ2-3; TCRdb names TRBD2, which stays unverified in the absence of DNA. Germline V gene lookup returns CDR1 MNHEY and CDR2 SMNVEV (reference sequence). CDR3 length equals 14 residues.

This rearrangement joins TRBV12-3 or TRBV12-4 to TRBJ1-4; the TRBD1 assignment by TCRdb is unverifiable without DNA. CDR3 size: 14 residues. CDR3 residues: CASSLSLQIEKLFF.

The chain employs TRBV20-1 and TRBJ1-2; TCRdb reports TRBD1, a call that lacks DNA to check it against. In germline, CDR1 is DFQATT, CDR2 SNEGSKA (reference sequence). The CDR3 runs to 15 residues. CDR3 region: CSVSRGQGVNYGYTF.

This chain uses TRBV6-1 with TRBJ2-7; the TRBD1 assignment by TCRdb is unverifiable without DNA. The CDR3 runs to 16 residues. CDR1 is MNHNS and CDR2 is SASEGT in the germline V gene. The CDR3 protein is CASSGPLRVGPYEQYF.

The genes are TRBV20-1 and TRBJ2-7; the D call of TRBD2 rests on TCRdb alone, since no DNA is present to check it. Germline CDR1 and CDR2: DFQATT and SNEGSKA (reference sequence). The CDR3 spans 17 residues. The CDR3 here is CSARDNRGRVLENEQYF.